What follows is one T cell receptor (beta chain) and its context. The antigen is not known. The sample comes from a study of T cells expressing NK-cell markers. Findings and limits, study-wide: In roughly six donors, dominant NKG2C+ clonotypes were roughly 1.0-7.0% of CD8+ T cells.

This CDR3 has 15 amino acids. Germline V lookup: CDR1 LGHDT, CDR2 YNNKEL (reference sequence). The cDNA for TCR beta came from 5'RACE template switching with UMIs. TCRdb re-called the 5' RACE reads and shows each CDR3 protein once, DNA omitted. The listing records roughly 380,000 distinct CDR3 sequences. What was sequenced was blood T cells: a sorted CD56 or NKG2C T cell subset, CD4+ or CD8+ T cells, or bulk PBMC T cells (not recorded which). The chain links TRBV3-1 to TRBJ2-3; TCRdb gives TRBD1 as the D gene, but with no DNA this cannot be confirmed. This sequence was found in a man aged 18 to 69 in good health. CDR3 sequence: CASSHFGGRADTQYF.